Included here is one TCR beta chain sequence, with context. Its antigen is unidentified. V dropped 4 bases and J dropped 5 bases, with 9 bases sitting between them. Per the germline V gene, CDR1 is SQVTM and CDR2 is ANQGSEA. The CDR3 spans 12 residues. The sample belongs to a study of glioma-infiltrating T cells. Study-wide results and limits: Tissue-blood divergence was below expectation in non-neoplastic patients, above in gliomas. Only very few CDR3 sequences appeared in both tissue and blood.

The iRepertoire nested amplicon-rescue multiplex PCR amplified TCR alpha and beta CDR3s from RNA. One-step reverse transcription and amplification started from approximately 100-400 ng of tissue mRNA or PBMC total RNA. TCRdb reprocessed the multiplex PCR reads via MiXCR and lists one record per CDR3 protein. The data contain over 140,000 distinct CDR3 sequences, approximately 40% of them singletons. Sequenced: glioma tissue, nonneoplastic brain tissue, or PBMCs (not recorded which). V and J are TRBV29-1 and TRBJ2-1; D uncertain. The TCR originated in a human donor with low-grade glioma or glioblastoma, undergoing nonglioma brain surgery, or in good health (not recorded which). The CDR3 DNA follows: TGCAGCGTTGTGAAGGGTAACAATGAGCAGTTCTTC. The encoded protein is CSVVKGNNEQFF.